What follows are 20 T cell receptor beta chains derived from one specimen sequenced in a study of blood T cell repertoires in COVID-19. TCRdb's copy holds only in-frame clones and misses some; the assay was immunoSEQ multiplex PCR. The sample lists roughly 260,000 clones, 85% to 90% occurring once. The sequenced sample was peripheral blood. The source of these receptors is a middle-aged woman with acute or convalescent COVID-19.

V usage is TRBV7-3 and J usage is TRBJ2-5; TRBD2 might be the D (6 bases). From germline, CDR1 is SGHTA and CDR2 FQGTGA. This CDR3 spans 15 amino acids. Trimming cost V 5 bases and J 2 bases, with 15 bases left between them. For the CDR3, the DNA is TGTGCCAGCAGCCGGTGGGGGAGGACACAAGAGACCCAGTACTTC. Translated: CASSRWGRTQETQYF.

The chain recombines TRBV11-2 with TRBJ1-1; tentatively, D is TRBD1 (5 bases). The CDR3 length is 14 residues. Germline V gene lookup returns CDR1 SGHAT and CDR2 FQNNGV. V lost 3 bases and J lost 4, with 12 bases in between. CDR3: CASSFNRGFTEAFF. CDR3 coding DNA: TGTGCCAGCAGCTTTAATAGGGGATTCACTGAAGCTTTCTTT.

Remarks on this clone: The sample contains more than one DNA sequence encoding this CDR3. The V and J genes are TRBV3-1 (or the pseudogene TRBV3-2) and TRBJ1-2; a weak D match, TRBD1 (5 bases). With 4 bases removed from V and 8 bases from J, the gap between germline ends came to 8 bases. The germline V gene encodes CDR1 LGHDT and CDR2 YNNKEL (reference sequence). The CDR3 is 11 amino acids. The CDR3 nucleotides are TGTGCCAGCAGCCGGGGCGGCGGCTACACCTTC. Its protein product is CASSRGGGYTF.

The rearrangement links TRBV18 to TRBJ1-1; TRBD1 aligns across 10 bases. CDR1 KGHSH and CDR2 LQKENI come from the germline V gene. The CDR3 is made up of 14 amino acids. The V segment lost 5 bases and the J segment 4 bases; nucleotides outside the gene matches: 4. CDR3 loop: CASSRDRGATEAFF. CDR3 DNA sequence: TGTGCCAGCTCAAGGGACAGGGGAGCCACTGAAGCTTTCTTT.

The chain joins TRBV10-2 to TRBJ1-1; tentative D call: TRBD1 (6 bases). This CDR3 contains 17 residues. V lost 3 bases, J lost 3 bases, and 20 bases lay in between. CDR1 WSHSY and CDR2 SAAADI come from the germline V gene. DNA of the CDR3: TGCGCCAGCAGTGAACTAACCGGGACATTACAGTACACTGAAGCTTTCTTT. Residues: CASSELTGTLQYTEAFF.

V gene TRBV6-5 combines with J gene TRBJ1-1; 8 bases are a match to TRBD1. Germline CDR1 MNHEY, CDR2 SVGAGI. This CDR3 spans 13 amino acids. Trimming took 6 bases from V and 4 from J; bases not matched to a gene: 4. CDR3 amino acids: CASRRTGTTEAFF. The CDR3 coding sequence is TGTGCCAGCAGGAGGACAGGGACCACTGAAGCTTTCTTT.

The rearrangement links TRBV5-1 to TRBJ2-5, with D maybe TRBD1 (6 bases). The germline V and J ends were trimmed by 0 bases and 2 bases, with 14 bases remaining between them. The CDR3 runs 16 residues. Germline V gene data show CDR1 as SGHRS and CDR2 as YFSETQ. Written as DNA, the CDR3 is TGCGCCAGCAGCTTGGGGGCCCGGGACAAGCAAGAGACCCAGTACTTC. The encoded protein is CASSLGARDKQETQYF.

V gene TRBV28 combines with J gene TRBJ1-2; 9 positions agree with TRBD1. The V segment lost 6 bases and the J segment 1 base; nucleotides outside the gene matches: 12. This CDR3 comprises 17 residues. In germline, CDR1 is MDHEN, CDR2 SYDVKM. This CDR3 is CASRRKLRDRDNYGYTF. The CDR3 coding sequence is TGTGCCAGCAGACGCAAGCTCCGGGACAGGGATAACTATGGCTACACCTTC.

The chain uses TRBV5-6 and TRBJ2-7; D perhaps matches TRBD1 (6 bases). CDR3 length: 16 residues. Germline lookup yields CDR1 SGHDT and CDR2 YYEEEE. The V end lost 6 bases, the J end lost 1 base, and 20 bases lay between the germline ends. The CDR3 region is CASTILTGQSSYEQYV. The CDR3 DNA sequence: TGTGCCAGCACCATCTTGACAGGCCAATCTTCCTACGAGCAGTACGTC.

This clone was seen a handful of times. V gene TRBV7-9 combines with J gene TRBJ1-5; tentatively, D is TRBD1 (6 bases). Trimming took off 7 bases at V and 0 bases at J, with 13 bases between the two ends. CDR3 length: 15 amino acids. Germline-derived CDR1 and CDR2 are SEHNR and FQNEAQ (reference sequence). This CDR3 reads CASTSDRYSNQPQHF. The DNA of the CDR3 is TGTGCCAGCACATCGGACAGATATAGCAATCAGCCCCAGCATTTT.

The chain employs TRBV5-1 and TRBJ2-7; D call uncertain. This CDR3 spans 14 amino acids. Trimming stripped 0 bases from V and 3 bases from J, with 10 bases between. Germline CDR1 is SGHRS and CDR2 is YFSETQ. The CDR3 nucleotides read TGCGCCAGCAGCTTGGATTTGTCCAACTACGAGCAGTACGTC. Amino acid sequence: CASSLDLSNYEQYV.

The CDR3 coding sequence is TGTGCCACCAGTGATTTGCTCGACGCAGGGGAGACCCAGTACTTC. Translating it yields CATSDLLDAGETQYF. The chain combines TRBV24-1 with TRBJ2-5; D perhaps matches TRBD1 (5 bases). CDR3 length: 15 residues. Trimming cost V 0 bases and J 5 bases, with 12 bases left between them. The germline V gene has CDR1 KGHDR and CDR2 SFDVKD.

The V call is TRBV6-6, the J call TRBJ1-1; 11 positions agree with TRBD1. The CDR3 is 15 residues long. The germline gives CDR1 MNHNY, CDR2 SVGAGI (reference sequence). Unmatched junction bases numbered 6, after V lost 8 bases and J lost 1 base. DNA of the CDR3: TGTGCCAGCCGGACAGGGGGCTTGAGGAACACTGAAGCTTTCTTT. Its translation: CASRTGGLRNTEAFF.

The chain links TRBV9 to TRBJ2-5; 7 bases are a match to TRBD2. With 5 bases clipped from V and 5 bases from J, the junction kept 18 bases outside the gene matches. This CDR3 contains 17 residues. Germline V gene lookup returns CDR1 SGDLS and CDR2 YYNGEE. CDR3 bases: TGTGCCAGCAGACCCTCTATTGGGCGCAGAGCGGGGGAGACCCAGTACTTC. This translates into CASRPSIGRRAGETQYF.

The V gene is TRBV12-3 or TRBV12-4, the J gene TRBJ1-1; weak D call: TRBD1 (5 bases). V was pared by 3 bases and J by 5 bases, with 7 bases between. This CDR3 is 12 amino acids long. Here the CDR3 reads CASSFRGTEAFF. The CDR3 region has the DNA TGTGCCAGCAGTTTTAGGGGTACTGAAGCTTTCTTT.

The chain has TRBV10-1 and TRBJ2-7; 9 bases align to TRBD1. The CDR3 is 14 residues long. Trimming removed 8 bases from V and 5 bases from J; junction bases left unmatched: 10. Germline loops: CDR1 WNHNN, CDR2 SYGVQD (reference sequence). CDR3 sequence reads: CASRGDRAPHEQYV. The DNA of the CDR3 is TGCGCCAGCCGGGGGGACAGGGCACCCCACGAGCAGTACGTC.

The rearrangement links TRBV18 to TRBJ1-1; 7 bases fit TRBD1. The ends lost 4 bases at V and 3 bases at J; junction bases unmatched: 2. The V gene's germline CDR1 is KGHSH and CDR2 LQKENI. This CDR3 is 13 amino acids long. CDR3 nucleotide sequence: TGTGCCAGCTCACTCCAGGGGGACACTGAAGCTTTCTTT. Translating gives CASSLQGDTEAFF.

V is TRBV19 and J is TRBJ1-1, with TRBD1 matching 8 bases. This CDR3 has 13 amino acids. Germline V CDR1 and CDR2: LNHDA, SQIVND (reference sequence). The CDR3 is CVSRAGGTTEAFF. The CDR3 DNA reads as TGTGTCAGCCGAGCAGGGGGCACCACTGAAGCTTTCTTT.

This clone was observed a single time. The V and J genes are TRBV13 and TRBJ1-2, with D possibly TRBD1 on 5 matching bases. Germline V CDR1 and CDR2: PRHDT, FYEKMQ (reference sequence). Between the trimmed V and J ends, which lost 2 bases and 4 bases, there was a span of 17 bases. The CDR3 is 16 amino acids. CDR3 region: CASSLSPGQGSYGYTF. The CDR3 DNA reads TGTGCCAGCAGCTTATCCCCGGGCCAGGGAAGCTATGGCTACACCTTC.

This chain connects TRBV7-8 to TRBJ1-6; TRBD1 matches at 9 bases. There are 16 residues in the CDR3. Germline V gene sequence: CDR1 SGHVS, CDR2 FQNEAQ. The V and J ends lost 5 bases and 6 bases, in that order; junction bases with no gene match: 8. Here the CDR3 reads CASSGRTGVPNSPLHF. DNA of the CDR3: TGTGCCAGCAGCGGCCGGACAGGGGTCCCTAATTCACCCCTCCACTTT. The whole variable domain, remainder taken from reference TRBV7-8 and TRBJ1-6, is GAGVSQSPRYKVAKRGQDVALRCDPISGHVSLFWYQQALGQGPEFLTYFQNEAQLDKSGLPSDRFFAERPEGSVSTLKIQRTQQEDSAVYLCASSGRTGVPNSPLHFGNGTRLTVT.